The 30 T cell receptor beta chains presented below share a single source sample, sequenced in a study of shared clonotypes between healthy human individuals. Using immunoSEQ multiplex PCR, the repertoire was profiled, and TCRdb retains in-frame clones only, with some absent. The sample holds some 500,000 clones, approximately 71% seen once. Source material: PBMCs. These receptors all come from a woman in her forties in good health. Some clones in this sample may be carry-over from other donors' samples.

The chain employs TRBV27 and TRBJ2-2; 11 bases agree with TRBD2. The junction had 7 bases not matched to a gene; V was cut back by 7 bases and J by 6 bases. The CDR3 is 15 residues long. CDR1 and CDR2 (germline): MNHEY, SMNVEV (reference sequence). Here the CDR3 reads CASKTSGRLSGELFF. The CDR3, as DNA: TGTGCCAGCAAAACTAGCGGGAGATTATCCGGGGAGCTGTTTTTT.

In this sample, this clone turned up once. The CDR3 DNA sequence: TGTGCCAGCAGCACGGAGGTCCTCTCTGGAAACACCATATATTTT. Its protein product is CASSTEVLSGNTIYF. The chain employs TRBV7-9 and TRBJ1-3; no clear D gene. This CDR3 comprises 15 residues. V was trimmed by 5 bases and J by 0 bases, leaving 11 bases between them. Germline-derived CDR1 and CDR2 are SEHNR and FQNEAQ (reference sequence). The full variable domain, with the rest looked up from reference TRBV7-9 and TRBJ1-3, is DTGVSQNPRHKITKRGQNVTFRCDPISEHNRLYWYRQTLGQGPEFLTYFQNEAQLEKSRLLSDRFSAERPKGSFSTLEIQRTEQGDSAMYLCASSTEVLSGNTIYFGEGSWLTVV.

The chain carries TRBV4-3 and TRBJ1-1; no definite D call. CDR3 length equals 16 residues. Germline-derived CDR1 and CDR2 are LGHNA and YSLEER. The V and J ends lost 0 bases and 0 bases respectively, with 11 bases between them. This CDR3 reads CASSQDRAAMNTEAFF. As DNA, the CDR3 is TGCGCCAGCAGCCAAGATAGGGCAGCCATGAACACTGAAGCTTTCTTT.

This chain connects TRBV5-1 to TRBJ2-2; D call uncertain. V shed 0 bases and J shed 6 bases, with 12 bases lying between them. CDR1 and CDR2 from the germline V gene are SGHRS and YFSETQ. The CDR3 length is 15 residues. This CDR3 is CASSLGFTLSGELFF. The DNA for the CDR3 is TGCGCCAGCAGCTTGGGGTTTACTCTATCCGGGGAGCTGTTTTTT.

The chain has TRBV4-3 and TRBJ1-1, with 8 bases matching TRBD1. The CDR3 runs 14 residues. CDR1 and CDR2 from the germline V gene are LGHNA and YSLEER. The V and J ends lost 2 bases and 3 bases, in that order; junction bases with no gene match: 2. The CDR3 is CASSQTGGDTEAFF. The CDR3, as DNA: TGCGCCAGCAGCCAAACAGGGGGGGACACTGAAGCTTTCTTT.

The V gene is TRBV7-2, the J gene TRBJ2-3, with a weak D call TRBD2 (5 bases). The germline gives CDR1 SGHTA, CDR2 FQGNSA. The V end was cut by 5 bases, the J end by 5 bases, with 14 bases between. This CDR3 comprises 14 residues. The CDR3, as DNA: TGTGCCAGCAGCCCGGGCCCCGCGGGAGATACGCAGTATTTT. Translating it yields CASSPGPAGDTQYF.

CDR3 sequence reads: CASSQEGLTNSGNTIYF. CDR3 in DNA: TGCGCCAGCAGCCAAGAGGGACTCACGAACTCTGGAAACACCATATATTTT. J is TRBJ1-3 and V is TRBV4-3; weak D call: TRBD1 (5 bases). CDR1 LGHNA and CDR2 YSLEER come from the germline V gene. This CDR3 contains 17 residues. V was clipped by 0 bases and J by 0 bases, with 12 bases between them.

J is TRBJ1-1 and V is TRBV30; 8 positions agree with TRBD1. The CDR3 has 13 residues. The germline V gene encodes CDR1 GTSNPN and CDR2 SVGIG (reference sequence). Unmatched junction bases numbered 8, after V lost 1 base and J lost 10 bases. The CDR3 DNA reads as TGTGCCTGGAGTGCTTCGGACAGGGTGGGAGCTTTCTTT. Translated, it gives CAWSASDRVGAFF.

The chain employs TRBV18 and TRBJ2-7; D unresolved. Trimming shortened V by 3 bases and J by 1 base, and 19 bases separated the two germline ends. This CDR3 contains 17 residues. The V gene's germline CDR1 is KGHSH and CDR2 LQKENI. The chain's CDR3 is CASSPSTSGDRSYEQYF. CDR3 sequence (DNA): TGTGCCAGCTCACCTTCGACAAGTGGGGATCGATCCTACGAGCAGTACTTC.

The genes are TRBV28 and TRBJ1-1; TRBD1 agrees at 7 bases. Germline loops: CDR1 MDHEN, CDR2 SYDVKM. J gave up 1 base and V 2 bases, and 4 bases lay outside the gene matches. The CDR3 is 15 residues long. Here the CDR3 reads CASSLRTGANTEAFF. The CDR3 nucleotides are TGTGCCAGCAGTTTAAGAACAGGGGCGAACACTGAAGCTTTCTTT.

This clone was counted many times. The chain joins TRBV7-6 to TRBJ2-5, with TRBD2 matching over 8 bases. This CDR3 region has 14 residues. Germline V gives CDR1 SGHVS, CDR2 FNYEAQ. The V and J ends lost 5 bases and 4 bases, in that order; junction bases with no gene match: 6. The CDR3 DNA follows: TGTGCCAGCAGCAAAAGCGGGAGCCGAGAGACCCAGTACTTC. Translating gives CASSKSGSRETQYF.

This clone was seen only a few times. This could be a read error, since a much larger clone is one nucleotide away. The genes are TRBV2 and TRBJ1-5; D remains ambiguous. Germline V CDR1 and CDR2: SNHLY, FYNNEI. This CDR3 spans 15 amino acids. The CDR3 coding sequence is TGTGCCGGCAGTGGCCTGTTAGTAAGCAATCAGCCCCAGCATTTT. Its translation is CAGSGLLVSNQPQHF.

V and J are TRBV7-3 and TRBJ1-1, with D possibly being TRBD1 (5 bases). Germline V CDR1 and CDR2: SGHTA, FQGTGA. There are 13 residues in the CDR3. Trimming took off 4 bases at V and 1 base at J, with 7 bases between the two ends. CDR3 residues: CASSYQGNTEAFF. CDR3 nucleotides: TGTGCCAGCAGCTATCAGGGGAACACTGAAGCTTTCTTT.

As to this clone: A much larger clone differs by one base, so this may be a read error. The rearrangement joins TRBV7-9 to TRBJ1-2; perhaps TRBD1 as D (5 bases). Trimming removed 5 bases at V and 5 bases at J, with 12 bases between. Germline values: CDR1 SEHNR, CDR2 FQNEAQ (reference sequence). The CDR3 loop spans 13 amino acids. The CDR3 bases are TGTGCCAGCAGCCACGGGGCTGGGTATGGCTACACCTTC. Protein sequence: CASSHGAGYGYTF.

With regard to this clone: A clone one base away is much larger, so this may be a read error. This chain links TRBV7-6 with TRBJ2-5; TRBD2 matches at 9 bases. This CDR3 has 13 residues. Germline loops: CDR1 SGHVS, CDR2 FNYEAQ. The DNA for the CDR3 is TGTGCCAACAGCCAAAGCGGGAGGGAGACCCAGTACTTC. Amino acids: CANSQSGRETQYF. Full variable domain (rest looked up from reference TRBV7-6 and TRBJ2-5): GAGVSQSPRYKVTKRGQDVALRCDPISGHVSLYWYRQALGQGPEFLTYFNYEAQQDKSGLPNDRFSAERPEGSISTLTIQRTEQRDSAMYRCANSQSGRETQYFGPGTRLLVL.

The gene calls are TRBV29-1 and TRBJ2-4; TRBD1 is a possible D gene (5 bases). Germline-derived CDR1 and CDR2 are SQVTM and ANQGSEA. The V end lost 6 bases, the J end lost 6 bases, and 15 bases lay between the germline ends. There are 13 residues in the CDR3. The CDR3 region is CSVVRQGGNIQYF. In DNA form, the CDR3 reads TGCAGCGTCGTGCGGCAGGGTGGAAACATTCAGTACTTC.

The chain carries TRBV10-3 and TRBJ1-5, with D unresolved. The CDR3 loop spans 13 amino acids. V shed 0 bases and J shed 6 bases, with 6 bases lying between them. Germline V gives CDR1 ENHRY, CDR2 SYGVKD. The DNA of the CDR3 is TGTGCCATCAGTGAGTCACTCATTCAGCCCCAGCATTTT. It yields the protein CAISESLIQPQHF.

A note on this clone: A far larger clone is a single base away, which makes a read error likely. This chain uses TRBV4-3 with TRBJ2-6; no reliable D call. In germline, CDR1 is LGHNA, CDR2 YSLEER. The CDR3 sequence is 16 residues long. DNA of the CDR3: TGCGCCAACAGCCAAGAAGTCGGCTCTGGGGCCAACGTCCTGACTTTC. Translating gives CANSQEVGSGANVLTF.

This rearrangement joins TRBV19 to TRBJ1-4, with 9 bases that match TRBD1. The CDR3 is made up of 17 amino acids. CDR1 and CDR2 from the germline V gene are LNHDA and SQIVND (reference sequence). V was clipped by 4 bases and J by 4 bases; unmatched bases: 10. CDR3 loop: CASSNLNHRGLNEKLFF. The CDR3 coding sequence is TGTGCCAGTAGTAACCTAAACCACAGGGGGCTTAATGAAAAACTGTTTTTT.

In regard to this clone: This sequence may be a read error, since a much larger clone differs from it by one base. Within the sample, other DNA sequences also encode this same CDR3. The CDR3 sequence: CASSLGGGTYEQYF. CDR3 DNA: TGTGCCAGCAGTTTGGGTGGAGGTACCTACGAGCAGTACTTC. The V gene is TRBV27, the J gene TRBJ2-5; D might be TRBD2 (5 bases). The J call is in doubt because the DNA end fits TRBJ2-7 better. The CDR3 has 14 amino acids. From germline, CDR1 is MNHEY and CDR2 SMNVEV (reference sequence).

A remark on this clone: This likely reflects a read error, since a far larger clone is one base away. The V call is TRBV4-2, the J call TRBJ1-2; a weak D match, TRBD1 (5 bases). CDR1 LGHNA and CDR2 YNFKEQ come from the germline V gene. V shed 4 bases and J shed 4 bases, with 22 bases lying between them. The CDR3 consists of 17 residues. The CDR3 DNA is TGTGCCAGCAGCCCAGGGTCGGGCAGGGAGTGCGGCTATGGCTACACCTTC. Amino acids: CASSPGSGRECGYGYTF.

As concerns this clone: The sample carries other DNA sequences with the same CDR3. The chain uses TRBV18 and TRBJ2-7; TRBD1 is a possible D gene (6 bases). Germline lookup yields CDR1 KGHSH and CDR2 LQKENI. The CDR3 is 15 amino acids. Trimming cost V 3 bases and J 0 bases, with 12 bases left between them. CDR3 sequence (DNA): TGTGCCAGCTCACCGGGCCAGGGGAGCTCCTACGAGCAGTACTTC. Protein sequence: CASSPGQGSSYEQYF.

The chain has TRBV6-6 and TRBJ2-2, with D possibly TRBD1 on 5 matching bases. Germline V CDR1 and CDR2: MNHNY, SVGAGI (reference sequence). The CDR3 is 14 amino acids. V was clipped by 7 bases and J by 3 bases, with 12 bases between them. For the CDR3, the DNA is TGTGCCAGCATTCGACAGTGGGACACCGGGGAGCTGTTTTTT. Translating it yields CASIRQWDTGELFF.

The chain links TRBV5-8 to TRBJ1-5, with D possibly TRBD1 on 5 matching bases. Germline lookup yields CDR1 SGHTS and CDR2 YDEGEE. The length of the CDR3 is 13 residues. Trimming stripped 6 bases from V and 1 base from J, with 8 bases between. Here the CDR3 reads CASKQESNQPQHF. CDR3 bases: TGTGCCAGCAAACAGGAGAGCAATCAGCCCCAGCATTTT.

There are a few counts of this clone. The chain is built from TRBV11-2 and TRBJ1-2, with D tentatively TRBD1 (6 bases). The germline V gene encodes CDR1 SGHAT and CDR2 FQNNGV. The CDR3 has 14 residues. Trimming cost V 4 bases and J 3 bases, with 12 bases left between them. The CDR3: CASSSQTGHYGYTF. Here the CDR3 DNA reads TGTGCCAGCAGCTCCCAGACAGGACACTATGGCTACACCTTC.

V gene TRBV5-6 combines with J gene TRBJ2-2; maybe TRBD2 (6 bases). There are 17 residues in the CDR3. Germline values: CDR1 SGHDT, CDR2 YYEEEE. With 0 bases removed from V and 7 bases from J, the gap between germline ends came to 19 bases. The CDR3 nucleotides are TGTGCCAGCAGCTTGGCCCTGCGGGGCGAGGCTTTCGGGGAGCTGTTTTTT. Translating it yields CASSLALRGEAFGELFF.

Points on this clone: A much larger clone differs by one base, so this may be a read error. The DNA of the CDR3 is TGTGCCGGCAGTGATAGACTAGCGGGTCTCTACGAGCAGTACTTC. Residues: CAGSDRLAGLYEQYF. The J gene is TRBJ2-7, the V gene TRBV6-6; 10 bases align to TRBD2. Germline CDR1 reads MNHNY; CDR2 reads SVGAGI (reference sequence). The CDR3 is 15 residues long.

Remarks on this clone: A far larger clone is one nucleotide away, so this likely arose from a read error. Different DNA sequences within this sample yield the same CDR3. The rearrangement links TRBV30 to TRBJ1-1; possible D gene TRBD1, 5 bases. The CDR3 consists of 14 residues. Trimming cost V 3 bases and J 8 bases, with 19 bases left between them. Germline V CDR1 and CDR2: GTSNPN, SVGIG (reference sequence). The CDR3 is CAWSFRDRDLEAFF. CDR3 sequence (DNA): TGTGCCTGGAGCTTTCGGGACCGCGACTTAGAAGCTTTCTTT.

The V and J genes are TRBV18 and TRBJ1-3; D gene ambiguous. The CDR3 is 14 amino acids. V was cut by 5 bases and J by 0 bases, with 8 bases left in between. The germline V gene encodes CDR1 KGHSH and CDR2 LQKENI. Here the CDR3 DNA reads TGTGCCAGCTCATCGTCGGGCTCTGGAAACACCATATATTTT. This encodes CASSSSGSGNTIYF.

The rearrangement joins TRBV27 to TRBJ2-7, with TRBD1 matching over 8 bases. CDR1 is MNHEY, CDR2 SMNVEV, per germline (reference sequence). V trimming: 2 bases; J trimming: 6 bases; junction bases outside the gene matches: 9. This CDR3 spans 15 amino acids. Here the CDR3 DNA reads TGTGCCAGCAGTTTAAGGCGGGACAGGACTTTCGAGCAGTACTTC. Translation gives CASSLRRDRTFEQYF.